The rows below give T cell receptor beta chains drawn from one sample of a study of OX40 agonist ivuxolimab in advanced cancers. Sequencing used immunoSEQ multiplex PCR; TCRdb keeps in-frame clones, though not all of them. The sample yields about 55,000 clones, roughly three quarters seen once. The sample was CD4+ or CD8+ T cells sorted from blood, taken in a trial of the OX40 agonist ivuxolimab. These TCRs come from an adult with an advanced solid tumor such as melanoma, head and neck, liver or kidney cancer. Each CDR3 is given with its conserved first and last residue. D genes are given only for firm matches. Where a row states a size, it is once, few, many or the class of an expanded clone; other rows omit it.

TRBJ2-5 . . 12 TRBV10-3 CAISAGQETQYF TGTGCCATCAGCGCGGGACAAGAGACCCAGTACTTC
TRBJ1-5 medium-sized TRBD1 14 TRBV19 CATADRGEGKPQHF TGTGCCACCGCGGACAGGGGGGAGGGGAAGCCCCAGCATTTT
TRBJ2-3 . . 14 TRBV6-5 CASRIGRGADTQYF TGTGCCAGCCGGATAGGAAGAGGAGCAGATACGCAGTATTTT
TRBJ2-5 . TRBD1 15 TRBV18 CASSTETGRIWTQYF TGTGCCAGCTCGACCGAGACAGGGAGAATCTGGACCCAGTACTTC
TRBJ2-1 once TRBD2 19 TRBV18 CASSPQVASYGTSYNEQFF TGTGCCAGCTCACCACAAGTAGCCTCCTATGGGACTAGCTACAATGAGCAGTTCTTC
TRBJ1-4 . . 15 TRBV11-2 CASSLEGKGGEKLFF TGTGCCAGCAGCTTAGAAGGGAAGGGAGGTGAAAAACTGTTTTTT
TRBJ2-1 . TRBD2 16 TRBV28 CASSSSPSGSRHEQFF TGTGCCAGCAGTTCAAGTCCTAGCGGGAGTCGACATGAGCAGTTCTTC
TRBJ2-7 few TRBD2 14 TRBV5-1 CASSASGRIDEQYF TGCGCCAGCAGCGCTAGCGGGAGGATTGACGAGCAGTACTTC
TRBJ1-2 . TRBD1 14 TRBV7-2 CASKKGDRDYGYTF TGTGCCAGCAAAAAGGGGGACAGAGACTATGGCTACACCTTC
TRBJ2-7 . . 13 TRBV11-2 CASSWAGVYEQYF TGTGCCAGCAGCTGGGCAGGGGTTTACGAGCAGTACTTC
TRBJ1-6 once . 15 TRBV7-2 CASSLDRLNNSPLHF TGTGCCAGCAGCTTAGACAGGCTCAATAATTCACCCCTCCACTTT
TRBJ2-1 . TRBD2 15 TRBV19 CASSPGLAVGNEQFF TGTGCCAGTAGTCCCGGACTAGCAGTTGGCAATGAGCAGTTCTTC
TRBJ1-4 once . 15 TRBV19 CASSIVRERNEKLFF TGTGCCAGTAGTATTGTGAGGGAGCGGAATGAAAAACTGTTTTTT
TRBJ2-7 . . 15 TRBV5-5 CASSLTTDRTYEQYF TGTGCCAGCAGCTTGACCACCGACAGGACCTACGAGCAGTACTTC
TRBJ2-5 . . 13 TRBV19 CASSTQVSETQYF TGTGCCAGTAGTACACAGGTCTCGGAGACCCAGTACTTC
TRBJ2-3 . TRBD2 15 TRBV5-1 CASSFSGSGADTQYF TGCGCCAGCAGCTTCAGCGGGAGCGGTGCAGATACGCAGTATTTT
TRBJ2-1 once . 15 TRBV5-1 CASSFRDFDPIEQFF TGCGCCAGCAGCTTTAGGGACTTCGACCCAATTGAGCAGTTCTTC
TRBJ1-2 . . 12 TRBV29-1 CTDSHPNYGYTF TGCACTGATTCCCACCCTAACTATGGCTACACCTTC
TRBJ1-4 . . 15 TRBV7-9 CASSFRFPGNEKLFF TGTGCCAGCAGCTTTAGGTTTCCGGGTAATGAAAAACTGTTTTTT
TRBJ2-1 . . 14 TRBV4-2 CASSQDRTFSEQFF TGTGCCAGCAGCCAAGATAGGACCTTCAGTGAGCAGTTCTTC
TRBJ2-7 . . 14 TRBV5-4 CASSLGGTGPEQYF TGTGCCAGCAGCTTGGGGGGGACGGGGCCCGAGCAGTACTTC
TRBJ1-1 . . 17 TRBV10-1 CASSESRLFLMNTEAFF TGCGCCAGCAGTGAGTCTCGTCTGTTCCTGATGAACACTGAAGCTTTCTTT
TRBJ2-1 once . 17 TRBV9 CASSVVGGGSSYNEQFF TGTGCCAGCAGCGTAGTGGGGGGCGGTAGCTCCTACAATGAGCAGTTCTTC
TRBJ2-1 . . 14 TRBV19 CASTTRSSYNEQFF TGTGCCAGTACCACAAGGAGCTCCTACAATGAGCAGTTCTTC
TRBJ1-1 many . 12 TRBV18 CASSSLYTEAFF TGTGCCAGCTCATCGTTGTACACTGAAGCTTTCTTT
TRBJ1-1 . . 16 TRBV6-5 CASSYSRGTVNTEAFF TGTGCCAGCAGTTACTCTCGCGGGACTGTGAACACTGAAGCTTTCTTT
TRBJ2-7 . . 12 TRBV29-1 CSGTGRLHEQYF TGCAGCGGTACAGGGCGGTTGCACGAGCAGTACTTC
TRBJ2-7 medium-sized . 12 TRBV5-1 CASSLAAGEQYF TGCGCCAGCAGCTTAGCCGCAGGGGAGCAGTACTTC
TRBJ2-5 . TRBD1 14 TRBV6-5 CASSTGARIETQYF TGTGCCAGCAGTACAGGGGCTCGGATAGAGACCCAGTACTTC